This is a list of T cell receptor beta chains from one sample in a study of human T cells and chemical hapten exposure. One entry per CDR3 protein results from TCRdb running MiXCR on the RACE reads. The sample consists of approximately 260,000 distinct CDR3 sequences, approximately 8.6% of them appearing once. The sequences come from whole blood, collected in connection with sensitization to the hapten diphenylcyclopropenone (DPC). The receptors derive from a middle-aged woman with alopecia areata. Some clones in this sample may be carry-over from other donors' samples. Each CDR3 is given without its conserved first and last residue. Each record gives: J gene, V gene, CDR3 protein.

J gene: TRBJ2-6; V gene: TRBV29-1; CDR3 protein: SVVVSSGANVLT
J gene: TRBJ2-7; V gene: TRBV5-1; CDR3 protein: ASSDRTASYEQY
J gene: TRBJ2-3; V gene: TRBV10-3; CDR3 protein: AISESGGSTDTQY
J gene: TRBJ2-7; V gene: TRBV4-3; CDR3 protein: ASSQSTLTPWGYEQY
J gene: TRBJ2-7; V gene: TRBV9; CDR3 protein: ASSVEAGLTYEQY
J gene: TRBJ2-2; V gene: TRBV4-2; CDR3 protein: ASSQDRDYGELF
J gene: TRBJ2-3; V gene: TRBV9; CDR3 protein: ASSVDVGLDTQY
J gene: TRBJ2-7; V gene: TRBV6-5; CDR3 protein: ASRSLGGAMGEQY
J gene: TRBJ2-7; V gene: TRBV7-2; CDR3 protein: ASSRRQGSYEQY
J gene: TRBJ1-4; V gene: TRBV4-2; CDR3 protein: ASSPEQGAREKLF
J gene: TRBJ2-1; V gene: TRBV5-6; CDR3 protein: ASSLSGRSSSYNEQF
J gene: TRBJ2-7; V gene: TRBV29-1; CDR3 protein: SVAYRAPIYEQY
J gene: TRBJ1-1; V gene: TRBV7-9; CDR3 protein: ASSFSPGKILMNTEAF
J gene: TRBJ1-2; V gene: TRBV29-1; CDR3 protein: SVGGDRGYNGYT
J gene: TRBJ2-3; V gene: TRBV6-2/TRBV6-3; CDR3 protein: ASSSGTRGTRITDTQY
J gene: TRBJ2-3; V gene: TRBV28; CDR3 protein: ASGSDGTDTQY
J gene: TRBJ1-2; V gene: TRBV19; CDR3 protein: ATGSIRDTSNYGYT
J gene: TRBJ2-5; V gene: TRBV6-1; CDR3 protein: ASSETATQGTQY
J gene: TRBJ2-2; V gene: TRBV6-2/TRBV6-3; CDR3 protein: ASSPRLAGLSGELF
J gene: TRBJ2-1; V gene: TRBV20-1; CDR3 protein: SAVRPGQGANEQF
J gene: TRBJ2-5; V gene: TRBV14; CDR3 protein: ASSQVSPETQY
J gene: TRBJ2-5; V gene: TRBV2; CDR3 protein: ASSVELQETQY
J gene: TRBJ1-1; V gene: TRBV20-1; CDR3 protein: SARKDRAHEAF
J gene: TRBJ1-6; V gene: TRBV10-3; CDR3 protein: AIRDGPNNSPLH
J gene: TRBJ2-1; V gene: TRBV20-1; CDR3 protein: SARDGGRGGRTAYNEQF
J gene: TRBJ2-7; V gene: TRBV28; CDR3 protein: ASIDRGNEQY
J gene: TRBJ1-6; V gene: TRBV6-2/TRBV6-3; CDR3 protein: ASKPTEHNSPLH
J gene: TRBJ1-4; V gene: TRBV7-9; CDR3 protein: ASSLLHSEKLF
J gene: TRBJ2-5; V gene: TRBV20-1; CDR3 protein: SATRTSQETQY
J gene: TRBJ2-1; V gene: TRBV4-1; CDR3 protein: ASSSPGVNSLRQF
J gene: TRBJ2-7; V gene: TRBV28; CDR3 protein: ASREQGSGYEQY
J gene: TRBJ2-5; V gene: TRBV7-2; CDR3 protein: ASSLGQSPETQY
J gene: TRBJ2-7; V gene: TRBV10-3; CDR3 protein: AIRGGQGTYEQY
J gene: TRBJ2-5; V gene: TRBV12-3/TRBV12-4; CDR3 protein: ASSFSSGGETQY
J gene: TRBJ1-1; V gene: TRBV6-5; CDR3 protein: ASSYRPQNTEAF
J gene: TRBJ1-4; V gene: TRBV27; CDR3 protein: ASRRTGGSNEKLF
J gene: TRBJ2-5; V gene: TRBV18; CDR3 protein: ASSPQIGRGPETQY
J gene: TRBJ2-2; V gene: TRBV7-3; CDR3 protein: ASSPGPNTGELF
J gene: TRBJ2-3; V gene: TRBV20-1; CDR3 protein: SARQGVGTDTQY
J gene: TRBJ1-3; V gene: TRBV7-2; CDR3 protein: ASSYWTGSASGNTIY
J gene: TRBJ2-1; V gene: TRBV4-2; CDR3 protein: ASSQETGNYNEQF
J gene: TRBJ2-7; V gene: TRBV7-9; CDR3 protein: ASSSLRGTGTYEQY
J gene: TRBJ1-1; V gene: TRBV20-1; CDR3 protein: SASSFSGTEAF
J gene: TRBJ2-2; V gene: TRBV3-1; CDR3 protein: ASRTGTGELF
J gene: TRBJ2-7; V gene: TRBV12-3/TRBV12-4; CDR3 protein: ASSSRTSGRYEQY
J gene: TRBJ2-1; V gene: TRBV29-1; CDR3 protein: SVERGASYNEQF
J gene: TRBJ2-5; V gene: TRBV5-4; CDR3 protein: ASSLGVEGQETQY
J gene: TRBJ2-5; V gene: TRBV6-1; CDR3 protein: ASSELVGQGETQY
J gene: TRBJ2-7; V gene: TRBV12-3/TRBV12-4; CDR3 protein: ASSDGAGYEQY
J gene: TRBJ2-3; V gene: TRBV7-8; CDR3 protein: ASSFQLKDTQY
J gene: TRBJ1-4; V gene: TRBV6-4; CDR3 protein: ASSRDGNEKLF
J gene: TRBJ1-1; V gene: TRBV28; CDR3 protein: ASSFVPGALNTEAF